One and the same sample provided the 25 T cell receptor beta chains below, sequenced in a study of cytomegalovirus exposure and HLA in healthy donors. In the PCR, 60 Vbeta and 13 Jbeta primers were used. Assay used: immunoSEQ multiplex PCR; TCRdb lists only in-frame clones, some missing. Of roughly 150,000 clones listed, roughly 84% are singletons. Sequencing input: PBMCs. The receptors were gathered from a young man in good health and CMV-seropositive.

Details on this clone: Mismatch with germline at one junction end may stem from a read error. The V gene is TRBV7-9, the J gene TRBJ1-2; D is unresolved. The CDR3 is 12 amino acids. Germline loops: CDR1 SEHNR, CDR2 FQNEAQ (reference sequence). Written as DNA, the CDR3 is TGTTCCAGCAGTCAAATTGCGGCGGGCTACACCTTC. It encodes CSSSQIAAGYTF.

The chain combines TRBV4-3 with TRBJ1-2; no firm D call. Germline V lookup: CDR1 LGHNA, CDR2 YSLEER. The CDR3 consists of 17 residues. Trimming took off 1 base at V and 4 bases at J, with 19 bases between the two ends. The CDR3 is CASSQGVWSFRGYGYTF. CDR3 bases: TGCGCCAGCAGCCAAGGGGTTTGGTCGTTTCGCGGCTATGGCTACACCTTC.

This chain uses TRBV18 with TRBJ2-7, with D perhaps matching TRBD1 (6 bases). Per the germline V gene, CDR1 is KGHSH and CDR2 is LQKENI. V lost 6 bases to trimming and J lost 5 bases, with 17 bases between them. The CDR3 spans 14 residues. The CDR3 region is CASSRQGTADEQYF. In nucleotides, the CDR3 is TGTGCCAGCTCTCGCCAGGGGACCGCGGACGAGCAGTACTTC.

V usage is TRBV5-8 and J usage is TRBJ1-2, with D possibly matching TRBD1 (6 bases). Germline loops: CDR1 SGHTS, CDR2 YDEGEE. Trimming left V 3 bases short and J 4 bases short, with 13 bases between. The CDR3 has 14 amino acids. CDR3 region: CASSWRGGGYGYTF. The CDR3 coding sequence is TGTGCCAGCAGCTGGCGGGGGGGCGGCTATGGCTACACCTTC.

The chain is built from TRBV7-9 and TRBJ2-3, with 9 bases identical to TRBD2. With 0 bases clipped from V and 1 base from J, the junction kept 2 bases outside the gene matches. This CDR3 is 16 amino acids long. Germline-derived CDR1 and CDR2 are SEHNR and FQNEAQ (reference sequence). CDR3 sequence reads: CASSLARTSGTDTQYF. DNA of the CDR3: TGTGCCAGCAGCTTAGCCCGGACTAGCGGCACAGATACGCAGTATTTT.

The CDR3, as DNA: TGTGCCAGCTCAATTACTTCGGGACAGACCGATACGCAGTATTTT. Protein: CASSITSGQTDTQYF. V gene TRBV18 combines with J gene TRBJ2-3; 7 bases map to TRBD1. The CDR3 runs 15 residues. J lost 6 bases, V lost 5 bases, and 11 bases had no gene match. Germline loops: CDR1 KGHSH, CDR2 LQKENI.

The chain has TRBV6-1 and TRBJ1-5; D possibly corresponds to TRBD1 (6 bases). Germline lookup yields CDR1 MNHNS and CDR2 SASEGT. The CDR3 has 17 amino acids. V was trimmed by 3 bases and J by 2 bases, leaving 17 bases between them. The CDR3 DNA follows: TGTGCCAGCAGTGAGGGGAGGGGGGGCTTACGCAATCAGCCCCAGCATTTT. This codes for CASSEGRGGLRNQPQHF.

Written as DNA, the CDR3 is TGTGCCAGCAGCGTAGGGACTTACAGCGGGGAGCAGTTCTTC. This translates into CASSVGTYSGEQFF. V and J are TRBV9 and TRBJ2-1; possibly TRBD2 for D (6 bases). V was shortened by 0 bases and J by 10 bases, with 14 bases between the two germline ends. This CDR3 is built from 14 residues. Germline assignment: CDR1 SGDLS and CDR2 YYNGEE.

The rearrangement uses TRBV5-5 and TRBJ2-7; D perhaps matches TRBD2 (6 bases). The germline V gene encodes CDR1 SGHKS and CDR2 YYEKEE (reference sequence). The CDR3 sequence is 15 residues long. V was shortened by 2 bases and J by 0 bases, with 12 bases between the two germline ends. The CDR3 loop is CASSFGRRDSYEQYF. CDR3 DNA sequence: TGTGCCAGCAGCTTCGGGCGGAGGGACTCCTACGAGCAGTACTTC.

This sequence joins TRBV29-1 and TRBJ1-5; perhaps TRBD1 as D (6 bases). The ends were cut back, 7 bases at V and 7 bases at J, with 17 bases in the middle. Per the germline V gene, CDR1 is SQVTM and CDR2 is ANQGSEA. This CDR3 comprises 13 residues. For the CDR3, the DNA is TGCAGCGCGCCGGGACAAGGTTTACAGCCCCAGCATTTT. Translation: CSAPGQGLQPQHF.

The chain is built from TRBV7-2 and TRBJ2-3, with a possible D match to TRBD2 (5 bases). Trimming removed 4 bases at V and 4 bases at J, with 12 bases between. Germline V lookup: CDR1 SGHTA, CDR2 FQGNSA. The CDR3 runs 14 residues. CDR3 in amino acids: CASSYNPGADTQYF. CDR3 in DNA: TGTGCCAGCAGCTACAACCCCGGGGCAGATACGCAGTATTTT.

This rearrangement joins TRBV29-1 to TRBJ1-2; D uncertain. The CDR3 spans 12 residues. V lost 5 bases, J lost 4 bases, and 11 bases lay in between. CDR1 is SQVTM and CDR2 is ANQGSEA in the germline V gene. CDR3: CSVPKSLYGYTF. The CDR3, as DNA: TGCAGCGTTCCTAAGTCCCTCTATGGCTACACCTTC.

This chain joins TRBV19 and TRBJ2-5; D ambiguous. Germline CDR1 and CDR2: LNHDA and SQIVND (reference sequence). Trimming took 0 bases from V and 4 from J, leaving 15 bases between them. The CDR3 has 16 amino acids. The CDR3 reads CASSIDSSVGAETQYF. CDR3 DNA sequence: TGTGCCAGTAGTATAGATAGCAGTGTAGGAGCAGAGACCCAGTACTTC.

The chain carries TRBV30 and TRBJ1-1, with unresolved D. The V and J ends lost 2 bases and 1 base respectively, with 5 bases between them. The V gene's germline CDR1 is GTSNPN and CDR2 SVGIG (reference sequence). This CDR3 spans 12 amino acids. This CDR3 is CAWSPGNTEAFF. In nucleotides, the CDR3 is TGTGCCTGGAGTCCAGGGAACACTGAAGCTTTCTTT.

This rearrangement joins TRBV10-3 to TRBJ2-1; 9 bases line up with TRBD2. The CDR3 contains 15 residues. Germline CDR1 and CDR2: ENHRY and SYGVKD. Trimming at V came to 4 bases and at J to 7 bases, leaving 8 bases not matched to a gene. CDR3 loop: CAISGGLAGSNEQFF. The CDR3 DNA follows: TGTGCCATCAGTGGCGGTCTAGCGGGATCGAATGAGCAGTTCTTC.

The chain joins TRBV5-1 to TRBJ1-2, with 8 bases matching TRBD1. The CDR3 is 13 residues long. V lost 2 bases to trimming and J lost 8 bases; unmatched junction nucleotides: 5. Germline V CDR1 and CDR2: SGHRS, YFSETQ. The DNA of the CDR3 is TGCGCCAGCAGCTTCCAGGGGGCGGAGGGCTACACCTTC. Its translation is CASSFQGAEGYTF. The entire variable domain, with the rest obtained from reference TRBV5-1 and TRBJ1-2, is as follows: KAGVTQTPRYLIKTRGQQVTLSCSPISGHRSVSWYQQTPGQGLQFLFEYFSETQRNKGNFPGRFSGRQFSNSRSEMNVSTLELGDSALYLCASSFQGAEGYTFGSGTRLTVV.

The rearrangement joins TRBV7-9 to TRBJ1-1; 11 nucleotides agree with TRBD1. V shed 5 bases, J shed 1 base, and the junction held 9 bases outside the gene matches. Germline CDR1 is SEHNR and CDR2 is FQNEAQ (reference sequence). There are 17 residues in the CDR3. The chain's CDR3 is CASSIWTGGRKNTEAFF. The CDR3 DNA reads TGTGCCAGCAGCATCTGGACAGGGGGCAGGAAGAACACTGAAGCTTTCTTT.

This clone has just a few counts. The chain links TRBV5-6 to TRBJ2-7; 8 bases line up with TRBD2. This CDR3 region has 13 residues. J gave up 6 bases and V 4 bases, and 6 bases lay outside the gene matches. Germline V gives CDR1 SGHDT, CDR2 YYEEEE. CDR3 bases: TGTGCCAGCAGCATCGGACTAGCAGGCGAGCAGTACTTC. This gives the protein CASSIGLAGEQYF. The variable domain in full, completed from reference TRBV5-6 and TRBJ2-7, reads DAGVTQSPTHLIKTRGQQVTLRCSPKSGHDTVSWYQQALGQGPQFIFQYYEEEERQRGNFPDRFSGHQFPNYSSELNVNALLLGDSALYLCASSIGLAGEQYFGPGTRLTVT.

V gene TRBV7-9 combines with J gene TRBJ2-1; no firm D call. Trimming stripped 1 base from V and 4 bases from J, with 11 bases between. Germline V gene data show CDR1 as SEHNR and CDR2 as FQNEAQ (reference sequence). The CDR3 runs 15 residues. The CDR3 loop reads CASSLVLTTYNEQFF. For the CDR3, the DNA is TGTGCCAGCAGCTTAGTACTCACGACTTACAATGAGCAGTTCTTC.

The chain couples TRBV30 to TRBJ2-7, with D perhaps TRBD1 (5 bases). Germline CDR1 and CDR2: GTSNPN and SVGIG (reference sequence). V dropped 5 bases and J dropped 1 base, with 15 bases sitting between them. The CDR3 extends over 14 amino acids. As DNA, the CDR3 is TGTGCCTGGGCAAAAGGTAGGGGATCCTACGAGCAGTACTTC. Translation gives CAWAKGRGSYEQYF.

This clone was observed a single time. The chain employs TRBV5-6 and TRBJ2-2, with TRBD2 matching 14 bases. The CDR3 length is 19 residues. The V gene end was trimmed by 4 bases and the J gene end by 6 bases; junction bases not matched to a gene: 14. Per the germline V gene, CDR1 is SGHDT and CDR2 is YYEEEE. As DNA, the CDR3 is TGTGCCAGCAGCGCTCGACCCGGGACTAGCGGGAGAAGGGCCGGGGAGCTGTTTTTT. It encodes CASSARPGTSGRRAGELFF.

With regard to this clone: At the DNA level, this CDR3 is encoded by other sequences in the same sample as well. The chain has TRBV2 and TRBJ2-7; TRBD2 matches at 7 bases. This CDR3 has 13 residues. Germline V gives CDR1 SNHLY, CDR2 FYNNEI. The junction had 4 bases not matched to a gene; V was cut back by 1 base and J by 7 bases. The CDR3 DNA is TGTGCCAGCAGTGAAGTAGGCGGGAGTGAGCAGTACGTC. Translation: CASSEVGGSEQYV.

This chain joins TRBV30 and TRBJ1-2; TRBD1 might be the D (6 bases). Germline loops: CDR1 GTSNPN, CDR2 SVGIG (reference sequence). Deletions cut 0 bases from V and 5 bases from J, with 16 bases between. The CDR3 sequence is 15 residues long. CDR3 in amino acids: CAWSVGKGGRYGYTF. The CDR3 DNA reads as TGTGCCTGGAGTGTGGGAAAGGGGGGGAGGTATGGCTACACCTTC.

The rearrangement links TRBV7-2 to TRBJ2-5, with a tentative D call TRBD1 (6 bases). The CDR3 consists of 14 residues. Trimming removed 4 bases at V and 5 bases at J, with 14 bases between. Germline CDR1 is SGHTA and CDR2 is FQGNSA. The CDR3 nucleotides read TGTGCCAGCAGCTCCACAGGGCCGCGGGAGACCCAGTACTTC. Translated: CASSSTGPRETQYF.

This clone was observed a few times. J is TRBJ1-1 and V is TRBV6-1, with D tentatively TRBD1 (5 bases). Trimming took 2 bases from V and 6 from J, leaving 10 bases between them. Germline V gene data show CDR1 as MNHNS and CDR2 as SASEGT. This CDR3 has 13 residues. CDR3 loop: CASSERGGAEAFF. In DNA, the CDR3 is TGTGCCAGCAGTGAAAGGGGAGGCGCTGAAGCTTTCTTT.